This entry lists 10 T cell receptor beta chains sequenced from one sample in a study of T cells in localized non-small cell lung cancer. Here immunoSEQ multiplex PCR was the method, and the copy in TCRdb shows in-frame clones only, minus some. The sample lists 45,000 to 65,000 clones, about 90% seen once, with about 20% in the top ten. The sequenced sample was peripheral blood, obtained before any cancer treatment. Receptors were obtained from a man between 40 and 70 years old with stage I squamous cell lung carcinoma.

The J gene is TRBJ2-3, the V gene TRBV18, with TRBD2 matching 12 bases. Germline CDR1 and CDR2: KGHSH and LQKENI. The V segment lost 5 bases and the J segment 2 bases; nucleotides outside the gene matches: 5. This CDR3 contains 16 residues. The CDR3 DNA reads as TGTGCCAGCTCATCAGGACTAGCGGGAAACACAGATACGCAGTATTTT. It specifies CASSSGLAGNTDTQYF.

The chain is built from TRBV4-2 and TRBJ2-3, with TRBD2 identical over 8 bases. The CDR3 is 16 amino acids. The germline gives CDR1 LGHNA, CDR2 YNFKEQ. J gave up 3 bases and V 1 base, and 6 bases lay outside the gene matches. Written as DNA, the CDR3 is TGTGCCAGCAGCCAAGGGACTAGCCGGAATACAGATACGCAGTATTTT. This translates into CASSQGTSRNTDTQYF.

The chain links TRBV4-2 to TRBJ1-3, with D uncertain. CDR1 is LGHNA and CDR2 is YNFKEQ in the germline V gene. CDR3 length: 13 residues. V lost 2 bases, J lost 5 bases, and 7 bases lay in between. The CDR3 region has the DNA TGTGCCAGCAGCCAATGGGAGAGAAACACCATATATTTT. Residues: CASSQWERNTIYF.

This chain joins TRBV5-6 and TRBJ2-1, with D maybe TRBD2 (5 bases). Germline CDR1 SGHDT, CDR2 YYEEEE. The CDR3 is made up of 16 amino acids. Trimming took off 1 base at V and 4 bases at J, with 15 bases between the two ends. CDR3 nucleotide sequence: TGTGCCAGCAGCTTGAAGCGAGGGTCTGCATACAATGAGCAGTTCTTC. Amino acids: CASSLKRGSAYNEQFF.

The DNA for the CDR3 is TGTGCCAGTTCCACTAGCGGGAGGGCGGGGGAGCAGTTCTTC. The encoded protein is CASSTSGRAGEQFF. V is TRBV19 and J is TRBJ2-1; 13 nucleotides align to TRBD2. This CDR3 comprises 14 residues. V lost 8 bases to trimming and J lost 10 bases; unmatched junction nucleotides: 8. The V gene's germline CDR1 is LNHDA and CDR2 SQIVND (reference sequence). Drawing the rest from reference TRBV19 and TRBJ2-1, the complete variable domain is DGGITQSPKYLFRKEGQNVTLSCEQNLNHDAMYWYRQDPGQGLRLIYYSQIVNDFQKGDIAEGYSVSREKKESFPLTVTSAQKNPTAFYLCASSTSGRAGEQFFGPGTRLTVL.

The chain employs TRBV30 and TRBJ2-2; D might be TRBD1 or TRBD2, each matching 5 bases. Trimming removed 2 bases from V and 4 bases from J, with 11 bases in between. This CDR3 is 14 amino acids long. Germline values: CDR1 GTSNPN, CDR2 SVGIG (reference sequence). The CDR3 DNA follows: TGTGCCTGGAGTTTCAGTGGGGGCACCGGGGAGCTGTTTTTT. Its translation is CAWSFSGGTGELFF.

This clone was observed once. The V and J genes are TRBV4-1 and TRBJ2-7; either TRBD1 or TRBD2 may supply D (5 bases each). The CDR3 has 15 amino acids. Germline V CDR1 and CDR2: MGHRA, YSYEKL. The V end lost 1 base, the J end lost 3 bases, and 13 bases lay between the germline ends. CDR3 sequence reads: CASSQGEGPLYEQYF. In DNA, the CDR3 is TGCGCCAGCAGCCAAGGAGAGGGGCCCCTCTACGAGCAGTACTTC.

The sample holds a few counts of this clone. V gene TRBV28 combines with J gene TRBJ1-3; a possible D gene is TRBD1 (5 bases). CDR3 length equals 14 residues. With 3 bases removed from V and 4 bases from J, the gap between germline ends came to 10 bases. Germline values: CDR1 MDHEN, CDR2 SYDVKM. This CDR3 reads CASSFEGTGNTIYF. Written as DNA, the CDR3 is TGTGCCAGCAGTTTTGAAGGGACCGGAAACACCATATATTTT.

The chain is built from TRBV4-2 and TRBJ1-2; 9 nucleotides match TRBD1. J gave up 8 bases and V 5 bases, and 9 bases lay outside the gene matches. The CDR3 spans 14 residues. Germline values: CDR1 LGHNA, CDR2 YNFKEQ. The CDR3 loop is CASSSGTGMGGYTF. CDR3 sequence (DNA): TGTGCCAGCAGCTCCGGGACAGGGATGGGGGGCTACACCTTC.

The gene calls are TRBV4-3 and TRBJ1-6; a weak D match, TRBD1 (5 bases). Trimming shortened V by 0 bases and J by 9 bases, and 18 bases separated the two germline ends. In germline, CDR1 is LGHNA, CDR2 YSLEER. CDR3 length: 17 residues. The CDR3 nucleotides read TGCGCCAGCAGCCAAGATCATAGGGGTGTGTGGGGTTCACCCCTCCACTTT. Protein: CASSQDHRGVWGSPLHF.